One sample yielded the 30 T cell receptor beta chains listed below, sequenced in a study of a mutant IDH1 vaccine in newly diagnosed glioma. Their recognized antigens are unknown. TCRdb's table, derived via immunoSEQ multiplex PCR, lists solely in-frame clones and lacks some. The top ten clones hold 10% to 15% of a sample with tens of thousands of clones, over 75% of them seen once. Time point noted: week 23, last vaccination. Mutant IDH1 20-mer peptide, at 300 ug, made up each vaccine dose, with topical imiquimod. Sequencing used PBMCs, obtained from a glioma patient whose treatment included an IDH1 peptide vaccine. The receptors shown here come from a man aged 18 to 35 with glioma.

This chain uses TRBV30 with TRBJ2-1; TRBD1 is a possible D gene (6 bases). CDR1 GTSNPN and CDR2 SVGIG come from the germline V gene (reference sequence). This CDR3 region has 17 residues. Trimming took off 0 bases at V and 4 bases at J, with 19 bases between the two ends. The CDR3 DNA reads as TGTGCCTGGAGTGTATCCCCAGGGGCCAGGACTTACAATGAGCAGTTCTTC. It translates to CAWSVSPGARTYNEQFF.

Points on this clone: The germline gene is not matched at one end of the junction; a read error may be the cause. The chain couples TRBV7-7 to TRBJ2-7, with 8 positions matching TRBD1. CDR1 is SSHAT and CDR2 is FNYEAQ in the germline V gene (reference sequence). The CDR3 runs to 13 residues. The CDR3 region has the DNA TGTGCTAGCAGCTTTGGACAGGGCTACGAGCAGTACTTC. It codes for CASSFGQGYEQYF.

The chain recombines TRBV7-9 with TRBJ2-3; TRBD2 matches at 7 bases. CDR3 length: 14 amino acids. Germline trimming cut 5 bases from V and 3 bases from J; bases unmatched to any gene: 5. Looked up from germline, CDR1 is SEHNR and CDR2 is FQNEAQ (reference sequence). CDR3 in DNA: TGTGCCAGCAGCCTATTGGGGGGGACAGATACGCAGTATTTT. Translating gives CASSLLGGTDTQYF.

The chain joins TRBV5-1 to TRBJ1-4; D gene unclear. Between the trimmed V and J ends, which lost 4 bases and 4 bases, there was a span of 11 bases. The length of the CDR3 is 14 residues. Per germline, CDR1 SGHRS and CDR2 YFSETQ. CDR3 coding DNA: TGCGCCAGCAGCATAAACACCCTTAATGAAAAACTGTTTTTT. This gives the protein CASSINTLNEKLFF.

CDR3 in DNA: TGTGCCAGCAGCGCAGGGGTCGGCTACACCTTC. It codes for CASSAGVGYTF. The J gene is TRBJ1-2, the V gene TRBV5-6, with TRBD1 as a possible D gene (6 bases). The V gene's germline CDR1 is SGHDT and CDR2 YYEEEE. CDR3 length equals 11 residues. Trimming took off 4 bases at V and 8 bases at J, with 9 bases between the two ends.

The CDR3 loop reads CASSQDWVGLAGEQYF. The CDR3, as DNA: TGTGCCAGCAGCCAAGATTGGGTCGGACTAGCGGGAGAGCAGTACTTC. This chain links TRBV14 with TRBJ2-7; 12 bases agree with TRBD2. The CDR3 is 16 amino acids. V shed 0 bases, J shed 7 bases, and the junction held 7 bases outside the gene matches. In germline, CDR1 is SGHDN, CDR2 FVKESK. Full variable domain (outside the CDR3, taken from reference TRBV14 and TRBJ2-7): EAGVTQFPSHSVIEKGQTVTLRCDPISGHDNLYWYRRVMGKEIKFLLHFVKESKQDESGMPNNRFLAERTGGTYSTLKVQPAELEDSGVYFCASSQDWVGLAGEQYFGPGTRLTVT.

J is TRBJ1-1 and V is TRBV7-8; D gene uncertain. The ends were cut back, 2 bases at V and 1 base at J, with 11 bases in the middle. Germline V gives CDR1 SGHVS, CDR2 FQNEAQ. The CDR3 covers 15 residues. CDR3 nucleotide sequence: TGTGCCAGCAGCTTACGAGGAGTGAGGAACACTGAAGCTTTCTTT. It translates to CASSLRGVRNTEAFF.

This chain links TRBV5-1 with TRBJ2-6; D may match TRBD1 or TRBD2 (6 bases each). CDR3 size: 18 residues. Germline-derived CDR1 and CDR2 are SGHRS and YFSETQ. The V and J ends lost 4 bases and 0 bases respectively, with 17 bases between them. In DNA form, the CDR3 reads TGCGCCAGCAGCCCTAGGGGGGATCTAAGCTCTGGGGCCAACGTCCTGACTTTC. This gives the protein CASSPRGDLSSGANVLTF.

This chain joins TRBV5-1 and TRBJ2-1, with 10 nucleotides matching TRBD2. From germline, CDR1 is SGHRS and CDR2 YFSETQ. J was trimmed by 9 bases and V by 2 bases; bases with no gene match: 8. CDR3 length: 15 amino acids. The CDR3 nucleotides are TGCGCCAGCAGCTTTGTGGGACTAGCGTTTGGTGAGCAGTTCTTC. Amino acids: CASSFVGLAFGEQFF. Full variable domain (remainder filled in from reference TRBV5-1 and TRBJ2-1): KAGVTQTPRYLIKTRGQQVTLSCSPISGHRSVSWYQQTPGQGLQFLFEYFSETQRNKGNFPGRFSGRQFSNSRSEMNVSTLELGDSALYLCASSFVGLAFGEQFFGPGTRLTVL.

This sequence joins TRBV19 and TRBJ2-6; the match to TRBD1 covers 9 bases. The germline CDR1 and CDR2 sequences are LNHDA and SQIVND (reference sequence). This CDR3 spans 15 amino acids. Germline trimming cut 10 bases from V and 0 bases from J; bases unmatched to any gene: 4. The CDR3 nucleotides read TGTGCCACCACGGACAGGGGCTCTGGGGCCAACGTCCTGACTTTC. This gives the protein CATTDRGSGANVLTF.

This clone has only one observation. This chain links TRBV4-1 with TRBJ2-7; D perhaps matches TRBD1 (6 bases). V was trimmed by 3 bases and J by 4 bases, leaving 16 bases between them. CDR1 is MGHRA and CDR2 is YSYEKL in the germline V gene. The CDR3 sequence is 15 residues long. The CDR3 region is CASSQGAVGPYEQYF. Written as DNA, the CDR3 is TGCGCCAGCAGCCAGGGGGCGGTGGGACCTTACGAGCAGTACTTC.

CDR3 protein: CASSQADSSYEQYF. CDR3 coding DNA: TGCGCCAGCAGCCAAGCGGACAGCTCCTACGAGCAGTACTTC. This chain uses TRBV4-1 with TRBJ2-7; possibly TRBD1 for D (6 bases). This CDR3 has 14 amino acids. Trimming removed 1 base at V and 0 bases at J, with 7 bases between. Per the germline V gene, CDR1 is MGHRA and CDR2 is YSYEKL.

This clone was counted once. The genes are TRBV13 and TRBJ2-5, with D perhaps TRBD1 (5 bases). Trimming took 0 bases from V and 4 from J, leaving 12 bases between them. This CDR3 has 15 amino acids. Germline CDR1 reads PRHDT; CDR2 reads FYEKMQ (reference sequence). The CDR3: CASSLGMSGRETQYF. The CDR3 region has the DNA TGTGCCAGCAGCTTAGGCATGTCAGGGCGAGAGACCCAGTACTTC.

This clone occurred a few times. This chain connects TRBV4-1 to TRBJ1-5; 10 positions agree with TRBD1. This CDR3 contains 16 residues. The trim removed 3 bases at V and 11 bases at J, leaving 13 bases unmatched. Germline CDR1 and CDR2: MGHRA and YSYEKL. The CDR3 coding sequence is TGCGCCAGCAGCCAGAGTACCGGGACAGGGGAAACAACCCAGCATTTT. Protein: CASSQSTGTGETTQHF.

V and J are TRBV19 and TRBJ1-3; D gene ambiguous. From germline, CDR1 is LNHDA and CDR2 SQIVND (reference sequence). Deletions cut 7 bases from V and 0 bases from J, with 10 bases between. CDR3 length: 14 amino acids. In nucleotides, the CDR3 is TGTGCCAGTATCGCCAGTCACTCTGGAAACACCATATATTTT. It yields the protein CASIASHSGNTIYF.

J is TRBJ2-3 and V is TRBV30; D remains ambiguous. The CDR3 is made up of 14 amino acids. CDR1 is GTSNPN, CDR2 SVGIG, per germline (reference sequence). V lost 2 bases to trimming and J lost 1 base, with 10 bases between them. Written as DNA, the CDR3 is TGTGCCTGGAGTTTGGGGTCAGGCACAGATACGCAGTATTTT. Protein product: CAWSLGSGTDTQYF.

The chain employs TRBV18 and TRBJ2-1; 9 bases are shared with TRBD1. The junction had 6 bases not matched to a gene; V was cut back by 5 bases and J by 1 base. CDR3 length equals 16 residues. CDR1 KGHSH and CDR2 LQKENI come from the germline V gene. In DNA, the CDR3 is TGTGCCAGCTCATCAACCGGGACAGGGTCCTACAATGAGCAGTTCTTC. This encodes CASSSTGTGSYNEQFF.

This chain joins TRBV4-1 and TRBJ2-2; D is uncertain. Trimming removed 1 base at V and 0 bases at J, with 12 bases between. CDR3 length equals 17 residues. The germline V gene encodes CDR1 MGHRA and CDR2 YSYEKL. CDR3 sequence reads: CASSQGGEAPNTGELFF. The DNA for the CDR3 is TGCGCCAGCAGCCAAGGAGGCGAGGCGCCGAACACCGGGGAGCTGTTTTTT.

CDR3 nucleotide sequence: TGTGCCAGCAGCGTAGGCGGGGGGGCCCTCAATGAGCAGTTCTTC. Translated: CASSVGGGALNEQFF. The rearrangement joins TRBV9 to TRBJ2-1; 9 bases map to TRBD2. There are 15 residues in the CDR3. V trimming: 0 bases; J trimming: 6 bases; junction bases outside the gene matches: 4. Germline CDR1 and CDR2: SGDLS and YYNGEE.

The V and J genes are TRBV27 and TRBJ2-3, with 13 nucleotides matching TRBD2. CDR1 MNHEY and CDR2 SMNVEV come from the germline V gene (reference sequence). This CDR3 has 14 amino acids. Trimming took 6 bases from V and 7 from J; bases not matched to a gene: 4. The CDR3 is CASRLAGGPNTQYF. The DNA of the CDR3 is TGTGCCAGCAGACTAGCGGGAGGGCCAAATACGCAGTATTTT.

The chain combines TRBV30 with TRBJ2-4, with 9 bases fitting TRBD2. Germline V gene sequence: CDR1 GTSNPN, CDR2 SVGIG (reference sequence). The CDR3 has 20 amino acids. V was pared by 3 bases and J by 2 bases, with 20 bases of the junction left unmatched. Here the CDR3 reads CAWSLGGGRAVAWSKNIQYF. As DNA, the CDR3 is TGTGCCTGGAGCCTCGGCGGCGGGAGGGCCGTGGCATGGTCCAAAAACATTCAGTACTTC.

This rearrangement joins TRBV7-9 to TRBJ1-1, with 7 bases lining up with TRBD1. The CDR3 spans 16 residues. With 8 bases clipped from V and 4 bases from J, the junction kept 16 bases outside the gene matches. The V gene's germline CDR1 is SEHNR and CDR2 FQNEAQ (reference sequence). In DNA, the CDR3 is TGTGCCAGCCATCAGCCAGGACAGGCTCAGGGCACTGAAGCTTTCTTT. It yields the protein CASHQPGQAQGTEAFF.

DNA for the CDR3: TGTGCCAGCAGTTACTCATCAGGGGTTGATGGCTACACCTTC. Amino acids: CASSYSSGVDGYTF. The chain is built from TRBV6-5 and TRBJ1-2, with D maybe TRBD1 (6 bases). The CDR3 consists of 14 residues. Per germline, CDR1 MNHEY and CDR2 SVGAGI. The germline V and J ends were trimmed by 0 bases and 6 bases, with 11 bases remaining between them.

This chain connects TRBV4-3 to TRBJ2-7; 9 bases agree with TRBD1. Losses at the gene ends were 3 bases for V and 5 bases for J; bases not matched to a gene: 11. This CDR3 is built from 16 residues. Germline assignment: CDR1 LGHNA and CDR2 YSLEER. The chain's CDR3 is CASSQWRDRATDEQYF. The CDR3 bases are TGCGCCAGCAGCCAGTGGCGGGACAGGGCAACGGACGAGCAGTACTTC.

This rearrangement joins TRBV5-4 to TRBJ2-7; TRBD1 matches at 12 bases. The CDR3 extends over 14 amino acids. The V and J ends lost 2 bases and 5 bases, in that order; junction bases with no gene match: 2. CDR1 is SGHNT, CDR2 YYREEE, per germline (reference sequence). The CDR3 reads CASSFGDRGHEQYF. DNA for the CDR3: TGTGCCAGCAGCTTTGGGGACAGGGGGCACGAGCAGTACTTC.

The V gene is TRBV5-8, the J gene TRBJ2-7; TRBD1 matches 7 bases. The V and J ends lost 2 bases and 2 bases, in that order; junction bases with no gene match: 7. Germline V gives CDR1 SGHTS, CDR2 YDEGEE. The CDR3 totals 15 residues. CDR3 bases: TGTGCCAGCAGCTTTGATTGGGGGACAGCCTACGAGCAGTACTTC. This gives the protein CASSFDWGTAYEQYF.

V usage is TRBV19 and J usage is TRBJ1-2; TRBD1 is a possible D gene (6 bases). The CDR3 totals 16 residues. In germline, CDR1 is LNHDA, CDR2 SQIVND (reference sequence). V was pared by 5 bases and J by 0 bases, with 16 bases between. CDR3: CASSLRADRANYGYTF. The CDR3 nucleotides read TGTGCCAGTAGTCTCCGCGCGGACAGAGCTAACTATGGCTACACCTTC. Supplemented by reference TRBV19 and TRBJ1-2, the full variable domain reads DGGITQSPKYLFRKEGQNVTLSCEQNLNHDAMYWYRQDPGQGLRLIYYSQIVNDFQKGDIAEGYSVSREKKESFPLTVTSAQKNPTAFYLCASSLRADRANYGYTFGSGTRLTVV.

V gene TRBV6-4 combines with J gene TRBJ2-3; 8 nucleotides align to TRBD2. V lost 3 bases to trimming and J lost 4 bases; unmatched junction nucleotides: 9. Per the germline V gene, CDR1 is MRHNA and CDR2 is SNTAGT. CDR3 length: 16 amino acids. In nucleotides, the CDR3 is TGTGCCAGCAGTGATATATCCAGCGGGGGCGCAGATACGCAGTATTTT. Amino acids: CASSDISSGGADTQYF.

The rearrangement links TRBV14 to TRBJ2-7, with TRBD1 matching 8 bases. The CDR3 runs 16 residues. V shed 3 bases and J 1 base; nucleotides not matched to a gene: 8. The germline V gene encodes CDR1 SGHDN and CDR2 FVKESK. As DNA, the CDR3 is TGTGCCAGCAGCCAGGCCGGGACAGGAGTTTCCTACGAGCAGTACTTC. As protein: CASSQAGTGVSYEQYF.

The V call is TRBV30, the J call TRBJ2-5; TRBD1 might be the D (5 bases). CDR3 size: 14 residues. V lost 0 bases and J lost 4, with 12 bases in between. Germline V gene sequence: CDR1 GTSNPN, CDR2 SVGIG (reference sequence). CDR3 sequence: CAWSVPQGRETQYF. CDR3 DNA sequence: TGTGCCTGGAGTGTACCCCAGGGTAGAGAGACCCAGTACTTC. The full variable domain, in which reference TRBV30 and TRBJ2-5 provide the parts outside the CDR3, is SQTIHQWPATLVQPVGSPLSLECTVEGTSNPNLYWYRQAAGRGLQLLFYSVGIGQISSEVPQNLSASRPQDRQFILSSKKLLLSDSGFYLCAWSVPQGRETQYFGPGTRLLVL.